This passage covers 3 T cell receptor beta chains from one sample sequenced in a study. TCRdb independently ran MiXCR on the 5' RACE reads; one entry per CDR3 protein. Counted here are fewer than 13,000 distinct CDR3 sequences, 15% to 20% occurring once; the ten biggest clones make up 3.5% to 4%. Treg sorting used a CD4+CD25+CD127-/low gate. Sequencing was performed on Tregs sorted from a lymph node. The source is a female donor with breast cancer.

This clonotype has at least ten counts. J is TRBJ1-1 and V is TRBV5-1, with no clear D. Between the trimmed V and J ends, which lost 0 bases and 2 bases, there was a span of 11 bases. The CDR3 runs to 15 residues. CDR1 SGHRS and CDR2 YFSETQ come from the germline V gene. CDR3 DNA sequence: TGCGCCAGCAGCTTGGGGCCCTTGGGAAACACTGAAGCTTTCTTT. It translates to CASSLGPLGNTEAFF.

At least ten counts were recorded for this clonotype. The CDR3 reads CSAPKGGDTYEQYF. CDR3 sequence (DNA): TGCAGTGCTCCGAAGGGGGGGGATACCTACGAGCAGTACTTC. The chain employs TRBV20-1 and TRBJ2-7; maybe TRBD2 (7 bases). This CDR3 is 14 amino acids long. Germline V gene lookup returns CDR1 DFQATT and CDR2 SNEGSKA (reference sequence). With 5 bases removed from V and 2 bases from J, the gap between germline ends came to 16 bases.

This clonotype is judged medium-sized. The chain is built from TRBV7-2 and TRBJ2-7, with 8 bases that match TRBD2. Germline V gene lookup returns CDR1 SGHTA and CDR2 FQGNSA. This CDR3 has 13 residues. V lost 5 bases to trimming and J lost 3 bases; unmatched junction nucleotides: 3. This chain's CDR3 is CASSRTSFYEQYF. CDR3 nucleotide sequence: TGTGCCAGCAGCCGGACTAGCTTCTACGAGCAGTACTTC.